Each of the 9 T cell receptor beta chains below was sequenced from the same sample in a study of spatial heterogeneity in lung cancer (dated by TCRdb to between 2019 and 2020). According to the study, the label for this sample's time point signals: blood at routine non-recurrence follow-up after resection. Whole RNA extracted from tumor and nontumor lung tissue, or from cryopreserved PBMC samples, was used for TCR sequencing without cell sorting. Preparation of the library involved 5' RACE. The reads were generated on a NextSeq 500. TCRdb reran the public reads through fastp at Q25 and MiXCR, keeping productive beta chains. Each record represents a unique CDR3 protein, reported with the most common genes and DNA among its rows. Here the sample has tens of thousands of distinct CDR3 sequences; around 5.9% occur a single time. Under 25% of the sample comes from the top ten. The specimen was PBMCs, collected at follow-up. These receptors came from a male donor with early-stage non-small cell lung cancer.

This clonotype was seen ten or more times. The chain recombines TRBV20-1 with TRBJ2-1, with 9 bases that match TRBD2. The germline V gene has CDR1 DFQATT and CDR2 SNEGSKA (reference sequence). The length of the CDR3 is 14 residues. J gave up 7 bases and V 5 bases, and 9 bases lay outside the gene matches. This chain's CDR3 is CSAPPSGIYNEQFF. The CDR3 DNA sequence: TGCAGTGCTCCCCCTAGCGGGATTTATAATGAGCAGTTCTTC.

The CDR3 loop reads CASSLDSYEAFF. Here the CDR3 DNA reads TGTGCCAGCAGCTTAGACAGTTATGAAGCTTTCTTT. The rearrangement uses TRBV7-9 and TRBJ1-1; D is unresolved. Germline V CDR1 and CDR2: SEHNR, FQNEAQ (reference sequence). The CDR3 contains 12 residues. Trimming took off 1 base at V and 7 bases at J, with 7 bases between the two ends.

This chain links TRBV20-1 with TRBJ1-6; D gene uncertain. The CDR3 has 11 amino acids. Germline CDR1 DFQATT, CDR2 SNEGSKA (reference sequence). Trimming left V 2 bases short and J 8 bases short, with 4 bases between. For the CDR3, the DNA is TGCAGTGCTAGATTAGATTCACCCCTCCACTTT. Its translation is CSARLDSPLHF.

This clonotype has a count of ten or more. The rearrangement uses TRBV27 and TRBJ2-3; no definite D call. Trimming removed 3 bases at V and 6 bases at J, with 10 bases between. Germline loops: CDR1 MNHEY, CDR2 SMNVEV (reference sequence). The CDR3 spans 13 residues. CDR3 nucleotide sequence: TGTGCCAGCAGTTTCCGACTGTTTGATACGCAGTATTTT. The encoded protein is CASSFRLFDTQYF.

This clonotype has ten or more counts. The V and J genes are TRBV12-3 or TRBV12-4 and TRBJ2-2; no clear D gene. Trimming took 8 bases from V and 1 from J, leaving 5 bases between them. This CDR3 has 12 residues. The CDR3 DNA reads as TGTGCCAGCGCAGGGAACACCGGGGAGCTGTTTTTT. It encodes CASAGNTGELFF.

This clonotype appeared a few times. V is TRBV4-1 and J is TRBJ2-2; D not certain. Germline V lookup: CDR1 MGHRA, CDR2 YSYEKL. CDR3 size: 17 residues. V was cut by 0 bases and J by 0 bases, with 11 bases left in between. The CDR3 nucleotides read TGCGCCAGCAGCCAAGATATCTTCACAGCGAACACCGGGGAGCTGTTTTTT. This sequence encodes CASSQDIFTANTGELFF.

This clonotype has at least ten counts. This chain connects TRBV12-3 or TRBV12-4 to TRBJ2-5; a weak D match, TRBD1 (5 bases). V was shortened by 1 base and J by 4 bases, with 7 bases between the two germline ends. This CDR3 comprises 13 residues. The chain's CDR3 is CASSLGQGETQYF. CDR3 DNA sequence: TGTGCCAGCAGTTTAGGGCAGGGAGAGACCCAGTACTTC.

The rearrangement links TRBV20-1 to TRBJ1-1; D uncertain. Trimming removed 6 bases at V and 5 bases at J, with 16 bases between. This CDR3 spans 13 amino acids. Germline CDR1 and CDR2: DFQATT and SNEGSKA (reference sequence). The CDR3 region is CSARIFSRTEAFF. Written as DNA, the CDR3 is TGCAGTGCCCGGATCTTCAGCAGGACTGAAGCTTTCTTT.

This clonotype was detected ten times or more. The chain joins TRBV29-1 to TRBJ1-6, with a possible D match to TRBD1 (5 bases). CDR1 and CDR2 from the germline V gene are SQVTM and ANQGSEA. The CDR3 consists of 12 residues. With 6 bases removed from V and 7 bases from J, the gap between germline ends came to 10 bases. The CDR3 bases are TGCAGCGTCGGGTGGGGCAATTCACCCCTCCACTTT. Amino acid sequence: CSVGWGNSPLHF.